Below are 4 T cell receptor beta chains sequenced from a single sample in a study of T-cell reconstitution after alpha-beta-depleted transplantation in children. A library of TCRbeta sequences, prepared with unique molecular identifiers, was generated. TCRdb reanalysed the PCR reads using MiXCR and keeps one entry per CDR3 protein. There are 150,000 to 200,000 distinct CDR3 sequences in the sample; 6.3% occur only once, and 4.5% to 5.5% lies in the top ten. Sequenced material: PBMCs, taken before TCRalphabeta/CD19-depleted stem cell transplant. The source of these receptors is a girl less than two years old with combined immunodeficiency, due to receive a stem cell transplant.

A few counts support this clonotype. V and J are TRBV24-1 and TRBJ2-4; 14 bases map to TRBD2. The CDR3 is 21 amino acids. After removal of 9 bases from V and 0 bases from J, the junction contained 18 bases not matched to a gene. Germline V gives CDR1 KGHDR, CDR2 SFDVKD. As DNA, the CDR3 is TGTGCCACCCCTCAGGGGACTAGCGGGAGTTGGATGTTTCTAGCCAAAAACATTCAGTACTTC. Protein product: CATPQGTSGSWMFLAKNIQYF.

In this sample, this clonotype turned up many times. The CDR3 is CASLERTVDGYTF. For the CDR3, the DNA is TGTGCCAGCCTTGAGAGAACAGTCGATGGCTACACCTTC. The J gene is TRBJ1-2, the V gene TRBV2; D remains ambiguous. The CDR3 loop spans 13 amino acids. Per the germline V gene, CDR1 is SNHLY and CDR2 is FYNNEI. V was pared by 8 bases and J by 6 bases, with 16 bases between.

This clonotype was detected many times. The chain has TRBV6-5 and TRBJ1-2; D gene uncertain. V was trimmed by 2 bases and J by 6 bases, leaving 7 bases between them. CDR1 is MNHEY, CDR2 SVGAGI, per germline. This CDR3 has 12 residues. CDR3 residues: CASSYQGNGYTF. CDR3 in DNA: TGTGCCAGCAGTTACCAAGGGAATGGCTACACCTTC.

This clonotype was seen repeatedly, ten times or more. The V call is TRBV11-2, the J call TRBJ2-4, with 8 bases aligning to TRBD2. The CDR3 runs to 14 residues. The germline V gene has CDR1 SGHAT and CDR2 FQNNGV. With 2 bases clipped from V and 6 bases from J, the junction kept 3 bases outside the gene matches. The CDR3 nucleotides are TGTGCCAGCAGCTTATGGAGCGGGGGAAACATTCAGTACTTC. Amino acid sequence: CASSLWSGGNIQYF.